The subject of this entry is one TCR beta chain. The sample belongs to a study of T cell changes during pregnancy in multiple sclerosis. The CDR3 loop spans 15 amino acids. Trimming at V came to 5 bases and at J to 6 bases, leaving 11 bases not matched to a gene. Germline V gives CDR1 SGHVS, CDR2 FNYEAQ. Sequencing was performed with immunoSEQ multiplex PCR; in TCRdb, only in-frame clones are kept and a portion is missing. The sample records 80,000 to 100,000 clones, 90% to 95% being singletons. The sequences come from peripheral blood, collected after pregnancy. This rearrangement joins TRBV7-6 to TRBJ2-3; TRBD1 matches at 7 bases. This TCR derives from a female donor in good health, enrolled as a control in a pregnancy study. In nucleotides, the CDR3 is TGTGCCAGCAGCCGGACAGGTCAGGGGGTCGATACGCAGTATTTT. This codes for CASSRTGQGVDTQYF.